This note documents a single TCR beta chain sequence. Its cognate antigen is unknown. PCR used 60 Vbeta primers and 13 Jbeta primers. Sequenced by immunoSEQ multiplex PCR; TCRdb stores in-frame clones only, minus some. The sample has under 250,000 clones, around 83% seen once. This specimen comes from a study of cytomegalovirus exposure and HLA in healthy donors. Study results and limitations: Reports state that TCR beta sequences accurately predicted most subjects' HLA-A and HLA-B alleles.

CDR1 is SGDLS and CDR2 is YYNGEE in the germline V gene. This CDR3 comprises 13 residues. The V end lost 4 bases, the J end lost 2 bases, and 10 bases lay between the germline ends. The sequenced sample was PBMCs. The chain uses TRBV9 and TRBJ2-7; possibly TRBD2 for D (5 bases). The receptor was derived from a woman aged 40 to 50 in good health and CMV-seronegative. Here the CDR3 reads CASSYEGTYEQYF. The CDR3 region has the DNA TGTGCCAGCAGCTACGAGGGCACCTACGAGCAGTACTTC.